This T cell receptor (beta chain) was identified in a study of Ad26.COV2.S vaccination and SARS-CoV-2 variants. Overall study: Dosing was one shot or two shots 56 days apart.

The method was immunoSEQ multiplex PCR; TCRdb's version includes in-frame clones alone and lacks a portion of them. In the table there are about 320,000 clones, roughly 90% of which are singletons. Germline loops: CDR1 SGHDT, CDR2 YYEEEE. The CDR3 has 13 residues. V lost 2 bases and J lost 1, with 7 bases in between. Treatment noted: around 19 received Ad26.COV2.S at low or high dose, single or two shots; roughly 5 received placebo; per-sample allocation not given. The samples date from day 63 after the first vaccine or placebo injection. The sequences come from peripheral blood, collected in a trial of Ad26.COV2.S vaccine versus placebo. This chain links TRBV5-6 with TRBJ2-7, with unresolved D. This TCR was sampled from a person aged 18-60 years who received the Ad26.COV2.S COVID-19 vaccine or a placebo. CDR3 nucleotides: TGTGCCAGCAGCTTTGGGGAATCCTACGAGCAGTACTTC. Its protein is CASSFGESYEQYF.